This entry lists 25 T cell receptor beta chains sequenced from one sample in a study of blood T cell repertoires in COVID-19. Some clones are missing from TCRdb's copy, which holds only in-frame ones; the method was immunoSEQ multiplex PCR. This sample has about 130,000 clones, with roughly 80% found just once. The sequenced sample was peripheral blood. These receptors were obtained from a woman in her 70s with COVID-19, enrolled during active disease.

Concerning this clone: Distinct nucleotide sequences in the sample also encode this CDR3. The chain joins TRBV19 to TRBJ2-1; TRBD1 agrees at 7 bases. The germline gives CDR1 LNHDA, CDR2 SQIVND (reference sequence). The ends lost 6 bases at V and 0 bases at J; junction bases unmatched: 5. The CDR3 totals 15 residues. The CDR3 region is CASRLDRSSYNEQFF. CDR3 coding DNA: TGTGCCAGTAGGTTGGACAGGAGCTCCTACAATGAGCAGTTCTTC.

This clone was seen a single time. The CDR3: CASSAQALLGNTIYF. In nucleotides, the CDR3 is TGTGCCAGCAGCGCCCAGGCCCTTCTCGGAAACACCATATATTTT. V and J are TRBV7-6 and TRBJ1-3; D gene uncertain. Trimming took off 5 bases at V and 4 bases at J, with 15 bases between the two ends. Per the germline V gene, CDR1 is SGHVS and CDR2 is FNYEAQ. CDR3 length: 15 amino acids.

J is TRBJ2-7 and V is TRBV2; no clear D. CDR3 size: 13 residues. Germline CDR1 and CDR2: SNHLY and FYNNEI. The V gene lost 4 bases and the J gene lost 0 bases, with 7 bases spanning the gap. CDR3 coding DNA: TGTGCCAGCAGTGCCGAGAACTCCTACGAGCAGTACTTC. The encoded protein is CASSAENSYEQYF.

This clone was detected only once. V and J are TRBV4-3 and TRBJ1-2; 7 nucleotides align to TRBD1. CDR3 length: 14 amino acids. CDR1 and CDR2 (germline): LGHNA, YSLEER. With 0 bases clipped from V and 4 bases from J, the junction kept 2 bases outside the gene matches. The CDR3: CASSQEGTVYGYTF. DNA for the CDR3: TGCGCCAGCAGCCAAGAGGGGACAGTCTATGGCTACACCTTC.

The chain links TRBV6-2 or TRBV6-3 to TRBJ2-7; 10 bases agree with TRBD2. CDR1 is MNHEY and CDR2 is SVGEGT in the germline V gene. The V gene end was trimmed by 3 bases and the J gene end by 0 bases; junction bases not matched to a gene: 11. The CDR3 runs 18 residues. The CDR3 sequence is CASSYLAGVPQSSYEQYF. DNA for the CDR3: TGTGCCAGCAGTTATCTAGCGGGGGTCCCGCAGAGCTCCTACGAGCAGTACTTC.

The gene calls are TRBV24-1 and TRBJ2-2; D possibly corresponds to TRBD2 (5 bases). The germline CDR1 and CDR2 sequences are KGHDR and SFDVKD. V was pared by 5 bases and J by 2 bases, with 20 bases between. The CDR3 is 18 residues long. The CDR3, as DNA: TGTGCCACCAGTGGTTTCGGCTCGGGGAAACCCAACACCGGGGAGCTGTTTTTT. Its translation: CATSGFGSGKPNTGELFF.

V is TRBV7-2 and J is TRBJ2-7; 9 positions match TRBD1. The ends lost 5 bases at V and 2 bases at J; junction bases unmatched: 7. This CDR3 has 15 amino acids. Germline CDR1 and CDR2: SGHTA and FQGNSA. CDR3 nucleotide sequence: TGTGCCAGCAGCCCGCCGGGACAGGGTCCCTACGAGCAGTACTTC. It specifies CASSPPGQGPYEQYF.

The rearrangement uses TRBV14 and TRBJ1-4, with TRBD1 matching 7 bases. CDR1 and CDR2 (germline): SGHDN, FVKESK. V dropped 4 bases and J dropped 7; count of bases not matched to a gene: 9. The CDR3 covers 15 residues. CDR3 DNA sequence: TGTGCCAGCAGCCTCTACAGGGGCCCCGGTGAAAAACTGTTTTTT. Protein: CASSLYRGPGEKLFF.

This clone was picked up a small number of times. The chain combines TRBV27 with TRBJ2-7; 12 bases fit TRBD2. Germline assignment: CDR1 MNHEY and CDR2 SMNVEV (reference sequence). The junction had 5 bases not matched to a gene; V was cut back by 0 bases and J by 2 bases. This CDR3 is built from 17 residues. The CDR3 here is CASSLSRSSGGAYEQYF. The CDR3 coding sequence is TGTGCCAGCAGTTTATCGAGGTCTAGCGGGGGGGCCTACGAGCAGTACTTC.

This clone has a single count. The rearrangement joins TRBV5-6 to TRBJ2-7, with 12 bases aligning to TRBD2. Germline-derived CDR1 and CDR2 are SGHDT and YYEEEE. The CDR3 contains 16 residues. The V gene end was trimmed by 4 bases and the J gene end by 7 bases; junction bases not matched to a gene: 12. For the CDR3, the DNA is TGTGCCAGCAGCCTAACTACTAGCGGGGGGCCCTTTGAGCAGTACTTC. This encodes CASSLTTSGGPFEQYF.

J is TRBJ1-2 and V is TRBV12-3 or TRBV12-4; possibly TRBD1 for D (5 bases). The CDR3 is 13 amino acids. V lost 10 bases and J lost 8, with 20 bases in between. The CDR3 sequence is CATSSFGGGGYTF. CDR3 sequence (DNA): TGTGCCACTTCCTCCTTCGGGGGTGGCGGCTACACCTTC.

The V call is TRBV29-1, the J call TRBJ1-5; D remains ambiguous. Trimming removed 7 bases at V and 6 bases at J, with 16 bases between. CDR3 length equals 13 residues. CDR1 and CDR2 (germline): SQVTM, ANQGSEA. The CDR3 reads CSGQENVGQPQHF. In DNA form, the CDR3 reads TGCAGCGGGCAGGAAAACGTGGGTCAGCCCCAGCATTTT.

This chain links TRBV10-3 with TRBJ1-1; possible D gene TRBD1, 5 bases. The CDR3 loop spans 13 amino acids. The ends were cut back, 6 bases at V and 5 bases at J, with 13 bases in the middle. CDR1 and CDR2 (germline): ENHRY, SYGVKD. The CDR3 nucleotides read TGTGCCATCAGCGACAAGCCAGGGACTGAAGCTTTCTTT. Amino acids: CAISDKPGTEAFF.

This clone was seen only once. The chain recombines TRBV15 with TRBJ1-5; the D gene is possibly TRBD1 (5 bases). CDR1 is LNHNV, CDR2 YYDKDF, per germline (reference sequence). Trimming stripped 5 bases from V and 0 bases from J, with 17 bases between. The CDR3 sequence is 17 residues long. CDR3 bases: TGTGCCACCAGCCCTACCCTGACAGTTTCTAGCAATCAGCCCCAGCATTTT. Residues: CATSPTLTVSSNQPQHF.

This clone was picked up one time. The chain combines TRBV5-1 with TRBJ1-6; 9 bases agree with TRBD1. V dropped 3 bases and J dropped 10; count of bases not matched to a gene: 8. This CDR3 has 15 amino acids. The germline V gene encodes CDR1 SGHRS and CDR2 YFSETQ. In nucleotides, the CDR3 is TGCGCCAGCAGCTGGGGGGACAGGGACGACTCACCCCTCCACTTT. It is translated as CASSWGDRDDSPLHF.

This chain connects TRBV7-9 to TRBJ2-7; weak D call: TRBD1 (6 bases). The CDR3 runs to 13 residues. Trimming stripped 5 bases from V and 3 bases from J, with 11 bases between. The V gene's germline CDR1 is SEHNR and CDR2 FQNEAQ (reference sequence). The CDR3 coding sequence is TGTGCCAGCAGCAGGGACATCTTCTACGAGCAGTACTTC. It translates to CASSRDIFYEQYF.

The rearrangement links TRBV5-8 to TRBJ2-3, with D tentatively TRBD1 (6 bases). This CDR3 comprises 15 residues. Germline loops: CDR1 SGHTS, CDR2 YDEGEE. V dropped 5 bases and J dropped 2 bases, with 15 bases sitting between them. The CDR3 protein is CASRESGDITDTQYF. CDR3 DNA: TGTGCCAGCAGGGAGTCAGGGGACATCACAGATACGCAGTATTTT.

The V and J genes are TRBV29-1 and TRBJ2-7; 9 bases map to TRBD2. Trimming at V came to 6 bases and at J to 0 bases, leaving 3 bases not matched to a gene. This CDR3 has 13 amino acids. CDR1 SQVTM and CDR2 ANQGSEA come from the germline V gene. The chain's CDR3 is CSVRLADSYEQYF. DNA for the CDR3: TGCAGCGTGAGACTAGCGGACTCCTACGAGCAGTACTTC.

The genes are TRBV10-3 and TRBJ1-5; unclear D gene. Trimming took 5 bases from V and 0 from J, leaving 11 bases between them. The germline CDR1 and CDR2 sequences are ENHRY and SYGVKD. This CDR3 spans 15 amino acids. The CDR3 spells CAISMTRGSNQPQHF. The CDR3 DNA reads TGTGCCATCAGTATGACACGGGGTAGCAATCAGCCCCAGCATTTT.

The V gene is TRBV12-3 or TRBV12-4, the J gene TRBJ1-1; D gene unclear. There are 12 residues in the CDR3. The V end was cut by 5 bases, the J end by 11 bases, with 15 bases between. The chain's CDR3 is CASSLAQTAAFF. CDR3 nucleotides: TGTGCCAGCAGTCTTGCCCAGACTGCGGCTTTCTTT.

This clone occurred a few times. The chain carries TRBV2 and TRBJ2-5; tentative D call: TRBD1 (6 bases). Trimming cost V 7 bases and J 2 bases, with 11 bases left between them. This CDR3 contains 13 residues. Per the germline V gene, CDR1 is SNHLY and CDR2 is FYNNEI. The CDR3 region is CASNQGRQETQYF. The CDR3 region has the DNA TGTGCCAGCAACCAGGGGCGGCAAGAGACCCAGTACTTC.

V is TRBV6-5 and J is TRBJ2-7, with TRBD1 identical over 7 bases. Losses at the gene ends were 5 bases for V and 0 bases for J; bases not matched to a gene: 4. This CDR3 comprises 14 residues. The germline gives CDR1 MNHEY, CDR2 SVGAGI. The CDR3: CASSPRDSSYEQYF. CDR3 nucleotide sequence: TGTGCCAGCAGTCCAAGGGACAGCTCCTACGAGCAGTACTTC.

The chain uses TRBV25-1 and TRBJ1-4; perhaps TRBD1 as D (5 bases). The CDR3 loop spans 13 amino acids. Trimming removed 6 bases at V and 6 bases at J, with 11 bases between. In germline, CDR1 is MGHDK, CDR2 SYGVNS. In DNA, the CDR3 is TGTGCCAGCAGGAGGCAGGGATATGAAAAACTGTTTTTT. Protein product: CASRRQGYEKLFF.

As DNA, the CDR3 is TGTGCCAGCAGCGGCGGGACAGGGAACAATCAGCCCCAGCATTTT. It specifies CASSGGTGNNQPQHF. The rearrangement uses TRBV5-6 and TRBJ1-5; the match to TRBD1 covers 9 bases. The junction had 5 bases not matched to a gene; V was cut back by 4 bases and J by 3 bases. This CDR3 spans 15 amino acids. The germline CDR1 and CDR2 sequences are SGHDT and YYEEEE.

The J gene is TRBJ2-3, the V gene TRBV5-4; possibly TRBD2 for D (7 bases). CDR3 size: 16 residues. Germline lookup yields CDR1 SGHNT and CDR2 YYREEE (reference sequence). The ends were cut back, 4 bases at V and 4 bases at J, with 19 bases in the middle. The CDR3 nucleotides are TGTGCCAGCAGCGGACGGAGGGGGGGGGCTGCAGATACGCAGTATTTT. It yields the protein CASSGRRGGAADTQYF. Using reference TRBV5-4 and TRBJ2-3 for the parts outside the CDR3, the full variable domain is ETGVTQSPTHLIKTRGQQVTLRCSSQSGHNTVSWYQQALGQGPQFIFQYYREEENGRGNFPPRFSGLQFPNYSSELNVNALELDDSALYLCASSGRRGGAADTQYFGPGTRLTVL.